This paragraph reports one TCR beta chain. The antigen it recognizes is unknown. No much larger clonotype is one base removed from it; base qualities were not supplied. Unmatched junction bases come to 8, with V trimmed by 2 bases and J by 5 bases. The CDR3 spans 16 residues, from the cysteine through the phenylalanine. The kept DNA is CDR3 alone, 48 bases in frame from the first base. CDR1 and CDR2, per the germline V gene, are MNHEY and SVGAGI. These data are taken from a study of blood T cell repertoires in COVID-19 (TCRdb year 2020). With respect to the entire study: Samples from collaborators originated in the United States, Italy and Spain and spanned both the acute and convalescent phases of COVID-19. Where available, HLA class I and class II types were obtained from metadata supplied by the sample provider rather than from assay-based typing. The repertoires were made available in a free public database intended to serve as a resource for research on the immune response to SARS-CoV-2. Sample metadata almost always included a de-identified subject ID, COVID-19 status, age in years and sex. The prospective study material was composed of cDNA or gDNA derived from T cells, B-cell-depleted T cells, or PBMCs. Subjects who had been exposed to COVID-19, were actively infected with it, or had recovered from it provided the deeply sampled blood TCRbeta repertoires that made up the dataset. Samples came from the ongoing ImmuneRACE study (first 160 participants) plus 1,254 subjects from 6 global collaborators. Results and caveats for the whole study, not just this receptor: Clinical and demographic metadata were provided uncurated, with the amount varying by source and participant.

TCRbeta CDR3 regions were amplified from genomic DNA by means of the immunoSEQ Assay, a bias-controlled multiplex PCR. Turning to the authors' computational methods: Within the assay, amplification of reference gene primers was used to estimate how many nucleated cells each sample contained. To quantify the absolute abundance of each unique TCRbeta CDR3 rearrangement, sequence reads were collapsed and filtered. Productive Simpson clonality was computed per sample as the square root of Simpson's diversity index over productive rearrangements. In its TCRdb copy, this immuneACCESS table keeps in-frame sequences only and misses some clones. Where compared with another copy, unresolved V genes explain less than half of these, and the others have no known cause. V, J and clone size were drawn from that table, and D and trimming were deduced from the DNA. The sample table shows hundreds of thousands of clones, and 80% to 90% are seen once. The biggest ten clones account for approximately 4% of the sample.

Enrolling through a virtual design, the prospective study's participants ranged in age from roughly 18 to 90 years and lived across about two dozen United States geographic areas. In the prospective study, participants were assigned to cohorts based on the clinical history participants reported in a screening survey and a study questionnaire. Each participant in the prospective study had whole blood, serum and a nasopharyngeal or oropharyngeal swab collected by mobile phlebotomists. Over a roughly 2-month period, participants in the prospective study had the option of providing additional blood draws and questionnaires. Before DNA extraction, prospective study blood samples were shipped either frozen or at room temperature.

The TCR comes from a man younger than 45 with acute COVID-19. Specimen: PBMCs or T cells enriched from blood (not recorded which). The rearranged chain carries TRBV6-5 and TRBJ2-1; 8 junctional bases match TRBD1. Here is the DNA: TGTGCCAGCAGTTACGGCGCCAGGGGGCTAAACAATGAGCAGTTCTTC. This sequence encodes CASSYGARGLNNEQFF.